This TCR beta chain was sequenced for a study of blood T cell repertoires in COVID-19. At the level of the study: T cells, B-cell-depleted T cells, or PBMCs provided the cDNA or gDNA that served as material.

Authors' processing steps: Reference gene primer amplification yielded estimated nucleated cell counts. Produced via immunoSEQ multiplex PCR; TCRdb's table is partial and in-frame only. For V, J and clone size, that table is used; D and trimming come from the DNA. The table has 80,000 to 95,000 clones, roughly 84% seen once. The source material was peripheral blood. The TCR comes from a human donor in a cohort sampled during active COVID-19.

This CDR3 reads CATSGGTSYNEQFF. For the CDR3, the DNA is TGTGCCACCTCTGGCGGAACCTCCTACAATGAGCAGTTCTTC. The genes are TRBV24-1 and TRBJ2-1; the D is unclear. Germline assignment: CDR1 KGHDR and CDR2 SFDVKD. The germline V and J ends were trimmed by 9 bases and 0 bases, with 11 bases remaining between them. This CDR3 region has 14 residues.